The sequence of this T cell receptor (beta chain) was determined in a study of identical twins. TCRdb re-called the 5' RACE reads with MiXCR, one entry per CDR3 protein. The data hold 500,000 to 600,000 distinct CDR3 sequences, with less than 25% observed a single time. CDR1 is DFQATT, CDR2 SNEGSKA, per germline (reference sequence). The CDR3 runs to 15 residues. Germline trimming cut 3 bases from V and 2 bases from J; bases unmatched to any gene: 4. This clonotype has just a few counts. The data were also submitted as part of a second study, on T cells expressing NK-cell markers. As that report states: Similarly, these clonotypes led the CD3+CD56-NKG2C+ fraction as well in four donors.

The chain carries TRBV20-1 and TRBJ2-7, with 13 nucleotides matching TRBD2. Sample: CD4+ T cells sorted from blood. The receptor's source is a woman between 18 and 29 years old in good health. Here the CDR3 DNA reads TGCAGTGCTAGGGGACTAGCGGGAAACCCCTACGAGCAGTACTTC. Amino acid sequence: CSARGLAGNPYEQYF.